The TCR beta chain under discussion was sequenced for a study of T-cell reconstitution after alpha-beta-depleted transplantation in children. Findings and limits, study-wide: At the one-year point after transplant, T-cell counts and TCRbeta diversity were found to come mostly from T cells that had been newly produced.

In its sample, this clonotype was seen many times. Its antigen is as yet unknown. A TCRbeta library incorporating unique molecular identifiers was prepared. TCRdb fed the PCR reads into MiXCR, producing one record per CDR3 protein. This repertoire shows fewer than 150,000 distinct CDR3 sequences, 8.5% to 10% found once; its top ten account for less than 25%. This specimen was PBMCs, mostly from graft donor cells, taken 180 days after TCRalphabeta/CD19-depleted stem cell transplant. The TCR comes from a girl under three years old who had a stem cell transplant for combined immunodeficiency, so the T cells may come from the graft donor.

CDR3 protein: CASSDRQGGNYGYTF. CDR3 coding DNA: TGTGCCAGCAGTGACCGACAGGGGGGAAACTATGGCTACACCTTC. V is TRBV12-3 or TRBV12-4 and J is TRBJ1-2; 9 positions match TRBD1. V was clipped by 5 bases and J by 2 bases; unmatched bases: 6. The CDR3 runs 15 residues.